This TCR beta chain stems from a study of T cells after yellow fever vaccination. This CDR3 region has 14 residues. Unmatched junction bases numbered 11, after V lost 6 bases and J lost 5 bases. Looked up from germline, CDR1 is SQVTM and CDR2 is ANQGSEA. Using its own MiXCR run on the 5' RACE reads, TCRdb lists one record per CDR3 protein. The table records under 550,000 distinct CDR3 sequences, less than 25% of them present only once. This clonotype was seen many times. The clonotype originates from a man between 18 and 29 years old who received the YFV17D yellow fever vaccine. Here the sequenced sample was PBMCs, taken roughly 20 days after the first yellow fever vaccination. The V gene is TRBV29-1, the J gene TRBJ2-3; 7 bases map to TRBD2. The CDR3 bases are TGCAGCGTCGAGAGAGCGGGGTCCGGAGATACGCAGTATTTT. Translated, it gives CSVERAGSGDTQYF.